The 24 T cell receptor beta chains presented below share a single source sample, sequenced in a study of graft-versus-host responses after intestinal transplantation. For these TCRs, the target antigens are not known. Sequencing was performed with immunoSEQ multiplex PCR; in TCRdb, only in-frame clones are kept and a portion is missing. The sample consists of around 76,000 clones, around 96% of them appearing once. This sample comprised unstimulated CD8+ T cells sorted from spleen or lymph node cells, obtained before intestinal transplant. These receptors came from a human donor who received an intestinal transplant.

J is TRBJ2-7 and V is TRBV23-1; 7 nucleotides align to TRBD2. TRBV23-1 falls under the ORF class, with uncertain function. V gave up 4 bases and J gave up 2 bases; unmatched junction bases: 11. The CDR3 sequence is 16 residues long. The CDR3 coding sequence is TGCGCCAGCAGTCCCCAACTAGCGCGAGCCGCCTACGAGCAGTACTTC. It is translated as CASSPQLARAAYEQYF.

V and J are TRBV5-5 and TRBJ1-1; unclear D gene. Germline values: CDR1 SGHKS, CDR2 YYEKEE (reference sequence). CDR3 length: 13 residues. Between the trimmed V and J ends, which lost 2 bases and 2 bases, there was a span of 7 bases. The CDR3 bases are TGTGCCAGCAGCTTTGGTAGCAACACTGAAGCTTTCTTT. As protein: CASSFGSNTEAFF.

The chain recombines TRBV15 with TRBJ1-1, with D unclear. Per germline, CDR1 LNHNV and CDR2 YYDKDF (reference sequence). Deletions cut 0 bases from V and 4 bases from J, with 12 bases between. The CDR3 extends over 15 amino acids. Here the CDR3 DNA reads TGTGCCACCAGCAGAGATCACCGACTCGGCACTGAAGCTTTCTTT. Residues: CATSRDHRLGTEAFF. Based on the CDR3 plus reference TRBV15 and TRBJ1-1, the full variable domain is DAMVIQNPRYQVTQFGKPVTLSCSQTLNHNVMYWYQQKSSQAPKLLFHYYDKDFNNEADTPDNFQSRRPNTSFCFLDIRSPGLGDTAMYLCATSRDHRLGTEAFFGQGTRLTVV.

The chain carries TRBV11-2 and TRBJ2-5; 8 bases match TRBD1. Germline CDR1 SGHAT, CDR2 FQNNGV. The CDR3 loop spans 14 amino acids. V was pared by 6 bases and J by 3 bases, with 6 bases of the junction left unmatched. CDR3 sequence reads: CASRFGQGEETQYF. The CDR3 nucleotides read TGTGCCAGCAGGTTTGGACAGGGTGAAGAGACCCAGTACTTC.

The chain uses TRBV28 and TRBJ2-7; 9 bases map to TRBD1. V shed 6 bases, J shed 4 bases, and the junction held 4 bases outside the gene matches. The CDR3 runs 13 residues. Germline CDR1 MDHEN, CDR2 SYDVKM. CDR3 bases: TGTGCCAGCAGCCCGACAGGGGGGTACGAGCAGTACTTC. It yields the protein CASSPTGGYEQYF.

The chain employs TRBV4-1 and TRBJ1-2, with 7 bases lining up with TRBD1. V shed 4 bases, J shed 2 bases, and the junction held 7 bases outside the gene matches. The germline V gene has CDR1 MGHRA and CDR2 YSYEKL. CDR3 length: 15 residues. The CDR3 sequence is CASSLTGVGNYGYTF. The CDR3 DNA sequence: TGCGCCAGCAGCCTCACAGGGGTAGGGAACTATGGCTACACCTTC.

V is TRBV11-3 and J is TRBJ2-1, with TRBD2 as a possible D gene (6 bases). Germline CDR1 and CDR2: SGHNT and YENEEA. The CDR3 totals 15 residues. V was clipped by 4 bases and J by 1 base, with 11 bases between them. The CDR3 sequence is CASSSWAGSYNEQFF. DNA for the CDR3: TGTGCCAGCAGCTCCTGGGCGGGATCCTACAATGAGCAGTTCTTC.

This clone was observed once. The gene calls are TRBV9 and TRBJ1-1; D unclear. Germline loops: CDR1 SGDLS, CDR2 YYNGEE. CDR3 length: 13 residues. V was clipped by 0 bases and J by 5 bases, with 8 bases between them. In DNA, the CDR3 is TGTGCCAGCAGCGTAGATAGGGTGACTGAAGCTTTCTTT. This encodes CASSVDRVTEAFF.

The V gene is TRBV14, the J gene TRBJ1-5; D is undetermined. The CDR3 runs 18 residues. Trimming stripped 0 bases from V and 0 bases from J, with 15 bases between. CDR1 SGHDN and CDR2 FVKESK come from the germline V gene. This CDR3 reads CASSQEAFWRDSNQPQHF. The CDR3 DNA reads TGTGCCAGCAGCCAAGAGGCGTTCTGGCGAGATAGCAATCAGCCCCAGCATTTT.

This sequence joins TRBV10-3 and TRBJ2-1, with 7 bases fitting TRBD2. V trimming: 4 bases; J trimming: 0 bases; junction bases outside the gene matches: 9. This CDR3 is built from 17 residues. Germline CDR1 ENHRY, CDR2 SYGVKD. The DNA of the CDR3 is TGTGCCATCAGTGCCGCTAGCGGCCAGAGCTCCTACAATGAGCAGTTCTTC. It codes for CAISAASGQSSYNEQFF.

The gene calls are TRBV27 and TRBJ2-1, with 7 bases that match TRBD1. The CDR3 is 14 residues long. The V gene end was trimmed by 2 bases and the J gene end by 3 bases; junction bases not matched to a gene: 1. The germline V gene encodes CDR1 MNHEY and CDR2 SMNVEV (reference sequence). The CDR3 here is CASSLAGGYNEQFF. CDR3 sequence (DNA): TGTGCCAGCAGTTTAGCAGGGGGCTACAATGAGCAGTTCTTC.

V gene TRBV11-2 combines with J gene TRBJ2-3; no reliable D call. The CDR3 is 13 residues long. Looked up from germline, CDR1 is SGHAT and CDR2 is FQNNGV. V lost 3 bases and J lost 1, with 5 bases in between. CDR3 nucleotide sequence: TGTGCCAGCAGCTTTTGGGGCACAGATACGCAGTATTTT. It codes for CASSFWGTDTQYF.

The V gene is TRBV7-9, the J gene TRBJ1-2, with 9 bases aligning to TRBD1. The CDR3 loop spans 16 amino acids. The V gene end was trimmed by 6 bases and the J gene end by 6 bases; junction bases not matched to a gene: 14. Per the germline V gene, CDR1 is SEHNR and CDR2 is FQNEAQ (reference sequence). For the CDR3, the DNA is TGTGCCAGCAGTATACTTATTTTTGGACAGGGGAATGGCTACACCTTC. It codes for CASSILIFGQGNGYTF.

CDR3 loop: CASSLKPTLYSYNEQFF. The CDR3 DNA follows: TGTGCCAGCAGTTTAAAGCCAACCCTATACTCCTACAATGAGCAGTTCTTC. This sequence joins TRBV27 and TRBJ2-1; D remains unclear. The CDR3 has 17 residues. Germline CDR1 MNHEY, CDR2 SMNVEV (reference sequence). Trimming took 2 bases from V and 0 from J, leaving 14 bases between them.

J is TRBJ2-7 and V is TRBV18, with 8 bases matching TRBD1. V lost 3 bases and J lost 2; bases outside the gene matches: 12. The germline gives CDR1 KGHSH, CDR2 LQKENI. This CDR3 comprises 17 residues. DNA for the CDR3: TGTGCCAGCTCACCGCCCTTCCCGGACAGGGCGACCTACGAGCAGTACTTC. This sequence encodes CASSPPFPDRATYEQYF.

CDR3 amino acids: CASSQDTWGTLGYTF. The CDR3 DNA reads as TGCGCCAGCAGCCAAGACACTTGGGGTACTCTGGGCTACACCTTC. The chain uses TRBV4-1 and TRBJ1-2; D unresolved. In germline, CDR1 is MGHRA, CDR2 YSYEKL. Trimming took off 0 bases at V and 8 bases at J, with 16 bases between the two ends. The length of the CDR3 is 15 residues.

The chain has TRBV14 and TRBJ1-2; D uncertain. Germline CDR1 SGHDN, CDR2 FVKESK. Trimming took 0 bases from V and 6 from J, leaving 11 bases between them. There are 14 residues in the CDR3. The CDR3 DNA reads as TGTGCCAGCAGCCAAGATTTGGTCTTTGATGGCTACACCTTC. It codes for CASSQDLVFDGYTF.

The chain is built from TRBV19 and TRBJ2-7; TRBD1 agrees at 8 bases. The CDR3 consists of 15 residues. Germline values: CDR1 LNHDA, CDR2 SQIVND (reference sequence). The V and J ends lost 1 base and 3 bases, in that order; junction bases with no gene match: 5. CDR3 nucleotide sequence: TGTGCCAGTAGTATAGGGGACAGGTTAGGCTACGAGCAGTACTTC. Translated, it gives CASSIGDRLGYEQYF. The full variable domain, its missing parts supplied by reference TRBV19 and TRBJ2-7, is DGGITQSPKYLFRKEGQNVTLSCEQNLNHDAMYWYRQDPGQGLRLIYYSQIVNDFQKGDIAEGYSVSREKKESFPLTVTSAQKNPTAFYLCASSIGDRLGYEQYFGPGTRLTVT.

This chain joins TRBV4-1 and TRBJ1-6; possible D gene TRBD1, 5 bases. There are 14 residues in the CDR3. The V gene's germline CDR1 is MGHRA and CDR2 YSYEKL. Trimming pared 1 base from V and 7 bases from J, leaving 8 bases between. The CDR3 region has the DNA TGCGCCAGCAGCCAAGCGCCAGGGAATTCACCCCTCCACTTT. Residues: CASSQAPGNSPLHF.

The J gene is TRBJ2-7, the V gene TRBV5-1, with D unclear. The CDR3 has 12 residues. Germline V gene data show CDR1 as SGHRS and CDR2 as YFSETQ. V was clipped by 6 bases and J by 7 bases, with 14 bases between them. In nucleotides, the CDR3 is TGCGCCAGCATGGAATCGGTGGGGGAGCAGTACTTC. It specifies CASMESVGEQYF.

This clone occurred once. CDR3 DNA: TGTGCCAGCAGCTTAGCGGACCCTCTCGAGGGGGAGCAGTACTTC. Protein product: CASSLADPLEGEQYF. The gene calls are TRBV7-9 and TRBJ2-7, with D perhaps being TRBD1 or TRBD2 (5 bases each). This CDR3 has 15 amino acids. Trimming removed 0 bases from V and 7 bases from J, with 16 bases in between. The germline V gene encodes CDR1 SEHNR and CDR2 FQNEAQ (reference sequence).

The chain combines TRBV18 with TRBJ1-1; D ambiguous. The CDR3 consists of 16 residues. With 0 bases removed from V and 1 base from J, the gap between germline ends came to 12 bases. In germline, CDR1 is KGHSH, CDR2 LQKENI. As DNA, the CDR3 is TGTGCCAGCTCACCACCGGTCCCGGACCCGAACACTGAAGCTTTCTTT. Translation: CASSPPVPDPNTEAFF.

A single count supports this clone. V and J are TRBV11-2 and TRBJ2-2, with D unclear. Germline V gene lookup returns CDR1 SGHAT and CDR2 FQNNGV. Trimming pared 1 base from V and 0 bases from J, leaving 12 bases between. The CDR3 consists of 17 residues. The CDR3 loop reads CASSLGFSKANTGELFF. CDR3 sequence (DNA): TGTGCCAGCAGCTTAGGATTTTCCAAGGCGAACACCGGGGAGCTGTTTTTT.

This chain connects TRBV5-6 to TRBJ2-7, with a tentative D call TRBD2 (6 bases). Trimming shortened V by 4 bases and J by 2 bases, and 22 bases separated the two germline ends. Germline-derived CDR1 and CDR2 are SGHDT and YYEEEE. The CDR3 loop spans 17 amino acids. The CDR3 region is CASSPKVGDWGTYEQYF. CDR3 coding DNA: TGTGCCAGCAGCCCCAAGGTAGGGGACTGGGGTACCTACGAGCAGTACTTC.